This paragraph covers one T cell receptor (beta chain) sequence. This entry comes from a study of T cell changes during pregnancy in multiple sclerosis. CDR1 MNHNY and CDR2 SVGAGI come from the germline V gene (reference sequence). This CDR3 is built from 14 residues. Trimming cost V 2 bases and J 7 bases; bases outside gene matches: 5. Libraries were prepared by immunoSEQ multiplex PCR; TCRdb keeps only in-frame clonotypes and omits some of them. The table shows about 54,000 clones, with 75% to 95% occurring only once. This sequence joins TRBV6-6 and TRBJ1-1; 9 bases are shared with TRBD1. This specimen was peripheral blood, taken after pregnancy. This clonotype originated in a female donor in good health, enrolled as a control in a pregnancy study. In DNA form, the CDR3 reads TGTGCCAGCAGTTACCCGGACAGGGGAGGTGAAGCTTTCTTT. This translates into CASSYPDRGGEAFF.